Below are 27 T cell receptor beta chains sequenced from a single sample in a study of CD8 T cells in Susac syndrome. RNA in amounts of about 0.5 to 1 ug was reverse transcribed with random hexamers. A single record per CDR3 protein comes from TCRdb applying MiXCR to the immunoSEQ multiplex PCR reads. Among about 240,000 distinct CDR3 sequences, 90% to 97% were seen once, and the ten largest hold approximately 0.094%. The specimen was CD4+ T cells from PBMCs. These receptors originate from a human donor with Susac syndrome.

A word on this clonotype: The junction shows a germline mismatch at one end, possibly a read error. The chain couples TRBV7-7 to TRBJ2-2, with D possibly being TRBD1 (5 bases). Germline V CDR1 and CDR2: SSHAT, FNYEAQ (reference sequence). The CDR3 is 15 residues long. This chain's CDR3 is CASSLMAGQTGELFF. The CDR3 DNA sequence: TGTGCTAGCAGCTTAATGGCAGGGCAAACCGGGGAGCTGTTTTTT.

This sequence joins TRBV24-1 and TRBJ2-1, with D unclear. The CDR3 sequence is 15 residues long. The ends were cut back, 4 bases at V and 9 bases at J, with 18 bases in the middle. Germline CDR1 is KGHDR and CDR2 is SFDVKD. This CDR3 is CATSDPTEPSGEQFF. CDR3 in DNA: TGTGCCACCAGTGACCCTACGGAGCCTTCCGGTGAGCAGTTCTTC.

The chain employs TRBV30 and TRBJ1-1; D gene unclear. The CDR3 runs to 13 residues. CDR1 is GTSNPN, CDR2 SVGIG, per germline (reference sequence). Trimming pared 4 bases from V and 11 bases from J, leaving 20 bases between. CDR3 DNA: TGTGCCTGGACCACAAGCAAGGGTAAATCGGCTTTCTTT. As protein: CAWTTSKGKSAFF.

This chain joins TRBV5-6 and TRBJ2-1, with 14 positions matching TRBD2. The CDR3 sequence is 19 residues long. The V gene's germline CDR1 is SGHDT and CDR2 YYEEEE. V trimming: 4 bases; J trimming: 1 base; junction bases outside the gene matches: 10. For the CDR3, the DNA is TGTGCCAGCAGCAGACTAGCGGGAGGGGGCCCAGGATCCTACAATGAGCAGTTCTTC. This gives the protein CASSRLAGGGPGSYNEQFF.

The chain joins TRBV5-1 to TRBJ1-2; 7 nucleotides agree with TRBD1. The CDR3 sequence is 14 residues long. Germline values: CDR1 SGHRS, CDR2 YFSETQ. V was clipped by 0 bases and J by 5 bases; unmatched bases: 4. The CDR3 nucleotides read TGCGCCAGCAGCTTGGCAGGGGGGGCATATGGCTACACCTTC. This sequence encodes CASSLAGGAYGYTF.

This chain uses TRBV29-1 with TRBJ2-7; the match to TRBD2 covers 10 bases. J lost 6 bases, V lost 6 bases, and 11 bases had no gene match. CDR3 length: 14 residues. The germline gives CDR1 SQVTM, CDR2 ANQGSEA. The CDR3 region has the DNA TGCAGCGTCCGTGGGTCTAGCGGGAGATCCGAGCAGTACTTC. This encodes CSVRGSSGRSEQYF.

The V gene is TRBV15, the J gene TRBJ1-3, with D tentatively TRBD1 (6 bases). CDR1 LNHNV and CDR2 YYDKDF come from the germline V gene (reference sequence). V was pared by 6 bases and J by 1 base, with 13 bases between. CDR3 size: 15 residues. Here the CDR3 reads CATRLDSLSGNTIYF. CDR3 DNA: TGTGCCACCAGGCTGGACAGCTTATCTGGAAACACCATATATTTT.

This clonotype has only one observation. The V gene is TRBV9, the J gene TRBJ2-7; 10 positions agree with TRBD1. CDR1 is SGDLS, CDR2 YYNGEE, per germline. This CDR3 has 15 residues. V dropped 4 bases and J dropped 6; count of bases not matched to a gene: 10. The CDR3 loop reads CASSPRRDRGLEQYF. The CDR3 region has the DNA TGTGCCAGCAGCCCCCGCCGGGACAGGGGACTCGAGCAGTACTTC.

The V call is TRBV28, the J call TRBJ2-7, with a possible D match to TRBD2 (6 bases). CDR3 length: 14 amino acids. The germline V gene has CDR1 MDHEN and CDR2 SYDVKM. V gave up 6 bases and J gave up 3 bases, with 15 bases separating them. CDR3 coding DNA: TGTGCCAGCAGGATAGGAGGGATCCACTACGAGCAGTACTTC. Encoded protein: CASRIGGIHYEQYF.

V and J are TRBV7-9 and TRBJ2-7; 11 nucleotides match TRBD2. Germline lookup yields CDR1 SEHNR and CDR2 FQNEAQ (reference sequence). J gave up 2 bases and V 5 bases, and 5 bases lay outside the gene matches. The CDR3 has 15 residues. The CDR3 reads CASSLGLADPYEQYF. The CDR3, as DNA: TGTGCCAGCAGCCTGGGACTAGCGGACCCCTACGAGCAGTACTTC.

This chain connects TRBV2 to TRBJ2-7; 7 bases map to TRBD2. Germline trimming cut 3 bases from V and 9 bases from J; bases unmatched to any gene: 14. Germline V gives CDR1 SNHLY, CDR2 FYNNEI. The CDR3 is 15 residues long. The CDR3 region has the DNA TGTGCCAGCAGTGAGTTGGCTAGCGGCAACTTGGTGCAGTACTTC. It yields the protein CASSELASGNLVQYF.

The chain carries TRBV28 and TRBJ1-5; weak D call: TRBD1 (6 bases). Trimming removed 6 bases from V and 7 bases from J, with 19 bases in between. Germline V CDR1 and CDR2: MDHEN, SYDVKM. The CDR3 loop spans 15 amino acids. The CDR3 DNA is TGTGCCAGCAGCCTGCCGGCAGGGGATTCCCAGCCCCAGCATTTT. Translating gives CASSLPAGDSQPQHF.

The chain uses TRBV10-2 and TRBJ2-7, with D perhaps matching TRBD2 (6 bases). The germline V gene has CDR1 WSHSY and CDR2 SAAADI. This CDR3 region has 14 residues. V was shortened by 4 bases and J by 6 bases, with 16 bases between the two germline ends. CDR3 in DNA: TGCGCCAGCAGTGGCGGGAAAGGTACCGGCGAGCAGTACTTC. It encodes CASSGGKGTGEQYF.

The gene calls are TRBV20-1 and TRBJ1-1; no definite D call. Germline CDR1 and CDR2: DFQATT and SNEGSKA (reference sequence). The V end was cut by 5 bases, the J end by 3 bases, with 13 bases between. The CDR3 spans 13 residues. In nucleotides, the CDR3 is TGCAGTGCTTGGGAGCGGTGGGACACTGAAGCTTTCTTT. This sequence encodes CSAWERWDTEAFF.

The genes are TRBV27 and TRBJ2-1; TRBD1 matches at 8 bases. CDR3 length: 15 amino acids. CDR1 and CDR2 (germline): MNHEY, SMNVEV (reference sequence). V was pared by 6 bases and J by 5 bases, with 9 bases of the junction left unmatched. CDR3 protein: CASSPRTGFNNEQFF. The DNA of the CDR3 is TGTGCCAGCAGCCCCCGGACAGGGTTCAACAATGAGCAGTTCTTC.

The V call is TRBV20-1, the J call TRBJ2-1, with unresolved D. Germline-derived CDR1 and CDR2 are DFQATT and SNEGSKA (reference sequence). CDR3 length equals 11 residues. V was pared by 5 bases and J by 9 bases, with 11 bases between. CDR3 coding DNA: TGCAGTGCTTCGGAATGGGGTGAGCAGTTCTTC. Its protein is CSASEWGEQFF.

Turning to this clonotype: One junction end does not reproduce the germline sequence, and a read error may be involved. The chain employs TRBV6-5 and TRBJ2-5; no clear D. Germline lookup yields CDR1 MNHEY and CDR2 SVGAGI. The CDR3 consists of 11 residues. CDR3 amino acids: CASSYQTTQVF. The CDR3 DNA follows: TGTGCCAGCAGTTACCAGACAACCCAGGTCTTC.

The rearrangement uses TRBV20-1 and TRBJ2-1; 15 positions match TRBD2. Unmatched junction bases numbered 3, after V lost 4 bases and J lost 5 bases. The germline CDR1 and CDR2 sequences are DFQATT and SNEGSKA (reference sequence). The CDR3 sequence is 15 residues long. In nucleotides, the CDR3 is TGCAGTGCTATGGGACTAGCGGGAGGAAACAATGAGCAGTTCTTC. Its protein product is CSAMGLAGGNNEQFF.

The gene calls are TRBV30 and TRBJ1-3; no clear D gene. CDR1 GTSNPN and CDR2 SVGIG come from the germline V gene (reference sequence). Deletions cut 7 bases from V and 2 bases from J, with 3 bases between. CDR3 length equals 10 residues. In DNA form, the CDR3 reads TGTGCCTTGGCTGGAAACACCATATATTTT. This codes for CALAGNTIYF. Full variable domain (outside the CDR3, taken from reference TRBV30 and TRBJ1-3): SQTIHQWPATLVQPVGSPLSLECTVEGTSNPNLYWYRQAAGRGLQLLFYSVGIGQISSEVPQNLSASRPQDRQFILSSKKLLLSDSGFYLCALAGNTIYFGEGSWLTVV.

The chain couples TRBV11-3 to TRBJ1-1; D gene unclear. Germline CDR1 SGHNT, CDR2 YENEEA. The CDR3 runs 11 residues. The ends were cut back, 6 bases at V and 3 bases at J, with 5 bases in the middle. CDR3 DNA: TGTGCCAGCAGGAGTGACACTGAAGCTTTCTTT. Translation: CASRSDTEAFF.

The chain employs TRBV30 and TRBJ1-4, with D maybe TRBD1 (5 bases). From germline, CDR1 is GTSNPN and CDR2 SVGIG (reference sequence). Trimming removed 4 bases at V and 4 bases at J, with 10 bases between. The CDR3 is 13 residues long. CDR3 amino acids: CAWTRQSNEKLFF. The CDR3 bases are TGTGCCTGGACCCGACAGAGTAATGAAAAACTGTTTTTT.

This clonotype was seen only a few times. This chain joins TRBV20-1 and TRBJ2-5; D may match TRBD1 or TRBD2 (5 bases each). The CDR3 consists of 12 residues. Trimming left V 3 bases short and J 1 base short, with 6 bases between. The germline V gene has CDR1 DFQATT and CDR2 SNEGSKA (reference sequence). This chain's CDR3 is CSARRGQETQYF. CDR3 bases: TGCAGTGCTAGGAGGGGCCAAGAGACCCAGTACTTC.

The V gene is TRBV20-1, the J gene TRBJ1-5, with D perhaps matching TRBD1 (6 bases). Germline loops: CDR1 DFQATT, CDR2 SNEGSKA (reference sequence). V dropped 6 bases and J dropped 4 bases, with 19 bases sitting between them. The CDR3 is 15 residues long. The CDR3 coding sequence is TGCAGTGCGCCGGCCCCACAGGGTTCAAATCAGCCCCAGCATTTT. It translates to CSAPAPQGSNQPQHF.

This CDR3 is CASSLGTSASTDTQYF. CDR3 DNA sequence: TGTGCCAGCAGTCTAGGGACTAGCGCTAGCACAGATACGCAGTATTTT. The chain has TRBV6-5 and TRBJ2-3, with 10 bases aligning to TRBD2. Looked up from germline, CDR1 is MNHEY and CDR2 is SVGAGI. After removal of 5 bases from V and 0 bases from J, the junction contained 5 bases not matched to a gene. The CDR3 loop spans 16 amino acids.

The chain carries TRBV27 and TRBJ1-1; possible D gene TRBD1, 6 bases. The CDR3 consists of 15 residues. Germline V CDR1 and CDR2: MNHEY, SMNVEV (reference sequence). Trimming cost V 7 bases and J 4 bases, with 19 bases left between them. DNA of the CDR3: TGTGCCAGCACTTTTTCGGGGGAAGGGGGCACTGAAGCTTTCTTT. Translating gives CASTFSGEGGTEAFF.

J is TRBJ2-7 and V is TRBV28; TRBD1 is a possible D gene (6 bases). CDR1 MDHEN and CDR2 SYDVKM come from the germline V gene. The CDR3 loop spans 15 amino acids. V was cut by 3 bases and J by 1 base, with 13 bases left in between. CDR3 nucleotides: TGTGCCAGCAGTTTGCCAACAGGGACGTCCTACGAGCAGTACTTC. Its translation: CASSLPTGTSYEQYF.

The chain combines TRBV10-3 with TRBJ1-5; the D is unclear. CDR1 is ENHRY, CDR2 SYGVKD, per germline. Between the trimmed V and J ends, which lost 5 bases and 2 bases, there was a span of 10 bases. The CDR3 contains 14 residues. The CDR3 sequence is CAISPDGGNQPQHF. As DNA, the CDR3 is TGTGCCATCAGTCCGGACGGAGGCAATCAGCCCCAGCATTTT.